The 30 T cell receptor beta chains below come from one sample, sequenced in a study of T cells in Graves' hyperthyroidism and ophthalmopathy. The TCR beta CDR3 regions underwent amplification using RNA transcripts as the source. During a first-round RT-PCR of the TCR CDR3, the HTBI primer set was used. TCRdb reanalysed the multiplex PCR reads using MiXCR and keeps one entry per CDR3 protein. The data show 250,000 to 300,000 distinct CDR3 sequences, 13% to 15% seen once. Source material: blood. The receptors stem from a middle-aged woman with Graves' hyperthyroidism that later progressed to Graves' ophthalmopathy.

DNA of the CDR3: TGTGCCAGCAGTGAAGAACGGTACAATGAGCAGTTCTTC. Its translation is CASSEERYNEQFF. V gene TRBV2 combines with J gene TRBJ2-1; unclear D gene. Trimming pared 1 base from V and 4 bases from J, leaving 5 bases between. The CDR3 covers 13 residues. CDR1 and CDR2 from the germline V gene are SNHLY and FYNNEI.

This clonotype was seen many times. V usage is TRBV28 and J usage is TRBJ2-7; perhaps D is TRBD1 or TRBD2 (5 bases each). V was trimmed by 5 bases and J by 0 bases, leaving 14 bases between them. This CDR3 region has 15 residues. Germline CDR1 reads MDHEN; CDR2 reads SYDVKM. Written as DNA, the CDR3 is TGTGCCAGCAGTACATATCGGGGCCTCTCCTACGAGCAGTACTTC. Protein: CASSTYRGLSYEQYF.

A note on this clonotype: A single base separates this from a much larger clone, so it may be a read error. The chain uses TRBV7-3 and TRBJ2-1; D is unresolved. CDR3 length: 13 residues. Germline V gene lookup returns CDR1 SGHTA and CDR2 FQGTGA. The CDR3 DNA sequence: TGTGCCATCAGCTTGGTGGACTACAATGAGCAGTTCTTC. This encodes CAISLVDYNEQFF.

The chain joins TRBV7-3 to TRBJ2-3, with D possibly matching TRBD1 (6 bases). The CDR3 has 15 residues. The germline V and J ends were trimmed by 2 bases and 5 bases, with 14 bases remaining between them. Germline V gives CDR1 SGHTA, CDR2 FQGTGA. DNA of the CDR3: TGTGCCAGCAGCTTACAACAGGGCAGGATAGATACGCAGTATTTT. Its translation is CASSLQQGRIDTQYF.

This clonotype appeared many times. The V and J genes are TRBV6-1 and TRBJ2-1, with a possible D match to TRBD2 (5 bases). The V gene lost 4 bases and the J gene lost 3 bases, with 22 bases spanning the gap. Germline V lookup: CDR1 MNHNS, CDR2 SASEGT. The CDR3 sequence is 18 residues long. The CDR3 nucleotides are TGTGCCAGCAGTGGGTGGGTTTGGGAGCGACTAAACTACAATGAGCAGTTCTTC. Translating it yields CASSGWVWERLNYNEQFF.

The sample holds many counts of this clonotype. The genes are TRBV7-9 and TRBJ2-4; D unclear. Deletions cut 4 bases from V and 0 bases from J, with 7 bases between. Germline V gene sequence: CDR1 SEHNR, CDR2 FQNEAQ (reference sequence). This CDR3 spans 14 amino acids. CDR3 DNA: TGTGCCAGCAGCTCTAGGGTAGCCAAAAACATTCAGTACTTC. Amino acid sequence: CASSSRVAKNIQYF.

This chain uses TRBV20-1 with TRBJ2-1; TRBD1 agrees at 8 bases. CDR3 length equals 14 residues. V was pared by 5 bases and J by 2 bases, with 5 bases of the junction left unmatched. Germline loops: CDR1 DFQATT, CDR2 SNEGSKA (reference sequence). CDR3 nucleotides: TGCAGTGCTCCCGGGACAGGCCCCTACAATGAGCAGTTCTTC. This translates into CSAPGTGPYNEQFF.

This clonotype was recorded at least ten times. The CDR3, as DNA: TGTGCCAGCAGCTTAGAGAGGGCCTACGAGCAGTACTTC. It translates to CASSLERAYEQYF. The chain has TRBV11-1 and TRBJ2-7; D is possibly TRBD2 (5 bases). From germline, CDR1 is SGHAT and CDR2 FQDESV (reference sequence). This CDR3 contains 13 residues. The ends were cut back, 1 base at V and 2 bases at J, with 6 bases in the middle.

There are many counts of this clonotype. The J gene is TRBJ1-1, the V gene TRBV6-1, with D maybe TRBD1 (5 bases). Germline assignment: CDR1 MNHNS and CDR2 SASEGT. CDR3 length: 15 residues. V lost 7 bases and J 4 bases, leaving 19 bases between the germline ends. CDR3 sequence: CASTRGNRRGTEAFF. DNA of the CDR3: TGTGCCAGCACCCGAGGAAACAGGCGGGGCACTGAAGCTTTCTTT.

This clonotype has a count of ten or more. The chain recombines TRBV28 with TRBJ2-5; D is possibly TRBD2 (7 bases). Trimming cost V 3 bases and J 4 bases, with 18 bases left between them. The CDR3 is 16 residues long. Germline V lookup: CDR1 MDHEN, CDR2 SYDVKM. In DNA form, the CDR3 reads TGTGCCAGCAGTTTGGGGGGGCCCGGGAGTGCAGAGACCCAGTACTTC. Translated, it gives CASSLGGPGSAETQYF.

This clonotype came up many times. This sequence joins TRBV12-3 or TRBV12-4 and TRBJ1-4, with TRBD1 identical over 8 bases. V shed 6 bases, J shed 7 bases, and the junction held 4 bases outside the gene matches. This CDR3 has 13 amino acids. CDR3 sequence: CASRGQEGEKLFF. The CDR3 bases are TGTGCCAGCAGGGGACAGGAGGGTGAAAAACTGTTTTTT.

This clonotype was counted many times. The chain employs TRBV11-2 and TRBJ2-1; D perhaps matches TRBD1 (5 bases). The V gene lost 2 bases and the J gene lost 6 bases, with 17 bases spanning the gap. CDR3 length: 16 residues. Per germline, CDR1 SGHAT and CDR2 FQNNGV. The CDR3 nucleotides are TGTGCCAGCAGCTTAACAGGCACCCTAATATCCAATGAGCAGTTCTTC. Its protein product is CASSLTGTLISNEQFF.

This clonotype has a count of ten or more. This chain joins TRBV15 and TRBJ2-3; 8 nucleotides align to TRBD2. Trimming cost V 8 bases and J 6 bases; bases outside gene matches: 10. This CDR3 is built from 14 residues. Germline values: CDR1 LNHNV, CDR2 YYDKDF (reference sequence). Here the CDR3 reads CATRAGDRFDTQYF. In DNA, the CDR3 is TGTGCCACCCGAGCGGGAGATAGGTTTGATACGCAGTATTTT. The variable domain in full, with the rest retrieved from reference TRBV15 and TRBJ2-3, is DAMVIQNPRYQVTQFGKPVTLSCSQTLNHNVMYWYQQKSSQAPKLLFHYYDKDFNNEADTPDNFQSRRPNTSFCFLDIRSPGLGDTAMYLCATRAGDRFDTQYFGPGTRLTVL.

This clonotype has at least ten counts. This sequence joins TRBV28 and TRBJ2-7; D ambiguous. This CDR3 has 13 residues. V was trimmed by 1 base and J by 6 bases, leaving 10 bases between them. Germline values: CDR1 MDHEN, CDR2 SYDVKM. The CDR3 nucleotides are TGTGCCAGCAGTTTATCCCCCAGAGGCGAGCAGTACTTC. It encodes CASSLSPRGEQYF.

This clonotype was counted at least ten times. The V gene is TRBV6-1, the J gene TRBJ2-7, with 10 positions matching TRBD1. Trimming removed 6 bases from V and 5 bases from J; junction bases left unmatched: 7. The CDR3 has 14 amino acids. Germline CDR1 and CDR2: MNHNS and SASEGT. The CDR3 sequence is CASSRGTGENEQYF. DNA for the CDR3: TGTGCCAGCAGCCGTGGGACAGGGGAGAACGAGCAGTACTTC.

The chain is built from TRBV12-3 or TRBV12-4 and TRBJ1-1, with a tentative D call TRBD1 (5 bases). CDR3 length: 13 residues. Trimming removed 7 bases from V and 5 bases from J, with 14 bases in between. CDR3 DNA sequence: TGTGCCAGCACCTCATCGGGGGGGACTGAAGCTTTCTTT. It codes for CASTSSGGTEAFF.

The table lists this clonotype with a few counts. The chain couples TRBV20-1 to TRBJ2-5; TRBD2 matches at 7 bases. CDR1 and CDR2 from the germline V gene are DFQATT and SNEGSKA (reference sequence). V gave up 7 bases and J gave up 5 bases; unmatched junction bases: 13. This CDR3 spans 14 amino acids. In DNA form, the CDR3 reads TGCAGTGTCCTAATGGGGGGGACCCTGGAGACCCAGTACTTC. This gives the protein CSVLMGGTLETQYF.

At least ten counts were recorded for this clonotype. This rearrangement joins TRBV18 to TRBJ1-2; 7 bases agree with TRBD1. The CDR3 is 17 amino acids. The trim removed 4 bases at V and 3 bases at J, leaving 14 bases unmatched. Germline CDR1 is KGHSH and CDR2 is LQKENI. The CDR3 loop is CASSLYRMDRIDYGYTF. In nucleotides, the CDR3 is TGTGCCAGCTCACTCTACCGCATGGACAGGATAGACTATGGCTACACCTTC.

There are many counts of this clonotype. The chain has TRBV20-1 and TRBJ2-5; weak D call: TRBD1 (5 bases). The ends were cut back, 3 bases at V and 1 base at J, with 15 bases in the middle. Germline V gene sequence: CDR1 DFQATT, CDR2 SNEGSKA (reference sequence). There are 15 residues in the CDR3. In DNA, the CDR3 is TGCAGTGCTAGTCCAAACAGGTACATCCAAGAGACCCAGTACTTC. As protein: CSASPNRYIQETQYF.

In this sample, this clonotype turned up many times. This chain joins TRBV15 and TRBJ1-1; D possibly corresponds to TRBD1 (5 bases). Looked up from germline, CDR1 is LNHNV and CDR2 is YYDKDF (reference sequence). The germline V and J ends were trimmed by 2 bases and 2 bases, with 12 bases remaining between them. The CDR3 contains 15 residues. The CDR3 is CATSRSPGLNTEAFF. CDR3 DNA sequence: TGTGCCACCAGCAGATCGCCGGGGCTTAACACTGAAGCTTTCTTT.

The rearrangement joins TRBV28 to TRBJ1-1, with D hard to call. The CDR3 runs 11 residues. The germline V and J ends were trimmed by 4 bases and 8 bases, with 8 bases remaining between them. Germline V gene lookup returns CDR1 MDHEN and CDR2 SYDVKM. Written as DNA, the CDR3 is TGTGCCAGCAGTTCAGCGCCCGAAGCTTTCTTT. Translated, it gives CASSSAPEAFF.

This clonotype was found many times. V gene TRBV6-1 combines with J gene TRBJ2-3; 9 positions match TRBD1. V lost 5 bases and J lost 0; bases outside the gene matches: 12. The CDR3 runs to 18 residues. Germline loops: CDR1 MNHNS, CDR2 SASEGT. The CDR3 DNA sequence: TGTGCCAGCAGTCCCGATAGGTGGGGACAGGGTAGCACAGATACGCAGTATTTT. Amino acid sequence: CASSPDRWGQGSTDTQYF.

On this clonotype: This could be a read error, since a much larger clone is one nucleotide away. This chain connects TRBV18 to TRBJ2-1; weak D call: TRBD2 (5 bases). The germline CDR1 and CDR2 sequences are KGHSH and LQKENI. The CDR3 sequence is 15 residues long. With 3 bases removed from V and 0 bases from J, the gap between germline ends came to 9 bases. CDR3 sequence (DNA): TGTGCCAGCTCACCGGTAGCGAGCTCCTACAATGAGCAGTTCTTC. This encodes CASSPVASSYNEQFF.

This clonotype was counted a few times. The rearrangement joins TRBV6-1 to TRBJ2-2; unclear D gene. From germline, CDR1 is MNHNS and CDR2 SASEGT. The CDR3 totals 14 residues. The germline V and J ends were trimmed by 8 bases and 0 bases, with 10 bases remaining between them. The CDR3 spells CASSVGSNTGELFF. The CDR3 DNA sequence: TGTGCCAGCTCCGTTGGGTCGAACACCGGGGAGCTGTTTTTT.

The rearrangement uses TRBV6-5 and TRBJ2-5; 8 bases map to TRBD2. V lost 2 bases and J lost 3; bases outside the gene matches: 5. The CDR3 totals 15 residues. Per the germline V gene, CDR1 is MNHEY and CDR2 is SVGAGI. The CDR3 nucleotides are TGTGCCAGCAGTTACGCACTAGCGGCCAAAGAGACCCAGTACTTC. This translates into CASSYALAAKETQYF.

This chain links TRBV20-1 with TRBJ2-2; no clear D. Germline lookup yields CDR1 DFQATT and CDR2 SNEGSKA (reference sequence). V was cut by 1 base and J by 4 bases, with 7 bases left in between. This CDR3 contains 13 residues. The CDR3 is CSARGPFTGELFF. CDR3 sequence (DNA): TGCAGTGCTAGAGGGCCCTTCACCGGGGAGCTGTTTTTT.

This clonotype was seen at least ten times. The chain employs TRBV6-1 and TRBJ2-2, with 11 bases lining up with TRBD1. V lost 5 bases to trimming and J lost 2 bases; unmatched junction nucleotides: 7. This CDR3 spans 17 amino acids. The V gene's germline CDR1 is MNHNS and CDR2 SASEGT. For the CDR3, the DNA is TGTGCCAGCAGTTTGGACAGGGGGCTATTTAACACCGGGGAGCTGTTTTTT. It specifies CASSLDRGLFNTGELFF.

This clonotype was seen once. Here the CDR3 DNA reads TGTGCCAGCAGCGACAACTTGCTAGCGGGCTCCGAGCAGTACTTC. Translation: CASSDNLLAGSEQYF. The V gene is TRBV9, the J gene TRBJ2-7; TRBD2 matches 8 bases. Germline CDR1 is SGDLS and CDR2 is YYNGEE. The CDR3 loop spans 15 amino acids. Losses at the gene ends were 3 bases for V and 6 bases for J; bases not matched to a gene: 11.

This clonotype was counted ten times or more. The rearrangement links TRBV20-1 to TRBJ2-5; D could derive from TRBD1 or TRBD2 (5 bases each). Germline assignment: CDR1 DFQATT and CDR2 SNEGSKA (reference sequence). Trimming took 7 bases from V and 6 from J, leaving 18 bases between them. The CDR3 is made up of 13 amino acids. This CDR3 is CSVRGSPQQTQYF. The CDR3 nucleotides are TGCAGTGTGAGGGGTAGTCCTCAGCAGACCCAGTACTTC.

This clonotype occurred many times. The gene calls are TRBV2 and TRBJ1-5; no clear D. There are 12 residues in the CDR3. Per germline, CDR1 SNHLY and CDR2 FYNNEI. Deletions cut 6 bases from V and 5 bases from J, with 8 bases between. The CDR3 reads CASRGADQPQHF. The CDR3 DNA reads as TGTGCCAGCAGAGGAGCTGATCAGCCCCAGCATTTT. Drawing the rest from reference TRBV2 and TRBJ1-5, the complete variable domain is EPEVTQTPSHQVTQMGQEVILRCVPISNHLYFYWYRQILGQKVEFLVSFYNNEISEKSEIFDDQFSVERPDGSNFTLKIRSTKLEDSAMYFCASRGADQPQHFGDGTRLSIL.